This TCR beta chain came from a study of patients and donors after allogeneic stem cell transplantation. One entry per CDR3 protein results from TCRdb running MiXCR on the RT-PCR reads. The table shows about 210,000 distinct CDR3 sequences, with around two fifths occurring only once. CDR3 length: 16 residues. CDR1 and CDR2 from the germline V gene are SGDLS and YYNGEE. The trim removed 0 bases at V and 0 bases at J, leaving 3 bases unmatched. The rearrangement uses TRBV9 and TRBJ1-1; 9 bases are a match to TRBD1. Specimen: blood, either unsorted or a sorted T cell fraction (not recorded which). The sequence derives from a human donor who was either an allogeneic HSCT recipient or a stem cell or donor lymphocyte infusion donor (not recorded which). It is not recorded whose cells these are; they may come from a transplant donor. Written as DNA, the CDR3 is TGTGCCAGCAGCGTAGAGGGACAGGGCATGAACACTGAAGCTTTCTTT. Encoded protein: CASSVEGQGMNTEAFF.